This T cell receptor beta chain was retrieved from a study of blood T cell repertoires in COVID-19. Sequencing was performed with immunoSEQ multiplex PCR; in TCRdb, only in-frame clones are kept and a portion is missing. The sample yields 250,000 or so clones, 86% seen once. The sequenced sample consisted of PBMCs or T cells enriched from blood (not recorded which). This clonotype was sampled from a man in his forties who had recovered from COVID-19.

This CDR3 is CASSFLPWARTSGGGEQFF. In nucleotides, the CDR3 is TGTGCCAGCAGCTTTCTCCCCTGGGCTCGGACTAGCGGGGGCGGTGAGCAGTTCTTC. The V and J genes are TRBV5-6 and TRBJ2-1; 13 bases fit TRBD2. CDR1 SGHDT and CDR2 YYEEEE come from the germline V gene. This CDR3 is built from 19 residues. V lost 2 bases to trimming and J lost 9 bases; unmatched junction nucleotides: 17.